The entry below describes one TCR beta chain. Its target is unknown. The data are from a study of T-cell memory formation after mild COVID-19. 5'RACE, which relied on constant-segment primers, yielded TCR alpha and TCR beta cDNA libraries carrying sample barcodes and UMIs. In TCRdb, the 5' RACE reads were re-called with MiXCR into one record per CDR3 protein. The data hold roughly 610,000 distinct CDR3 sequences, with 15% to 20% observed a single time. Study findings and constraints: Among clones peaking at day 37 in the second wave, SARS-CoV-2 specificity remained unconfirmed.

The sequencing input was PBMCs or a T cell subset sorted from them (not recorded which). This TCR derives from an adult woman who had mild COVID-19 (a few samples of this study predate the infection). Cell type and time point are not known.

CDR3 coding DNA: TGTGCCAGCTCACCCCGGACAGGTTTAGGTATTATGAACACTGAAGCTTTCTTT. It encodes CASSPRTGLGIMNTEAFF. This chain connects TRBV18 to TRBJ1-1; 7 bases fit TRBD1. Germline V gene sequence: CDR1 KGHSH, CDR2 LQKENI. The CDR3 extends over 18 amino acids. J was trimmed by 0 bases and V by 3 bases; bases with no gene match: 13. Full variable domain (missing parts from reference TRBV18 and TRBJ1-1): NAGVMQNPRHLVRRRGQEARLRCSPMKGHSHVYWYRQLPEEGLKFMVYLQKENIIDESGMPKERFSAEFPKEGPSILRIQQVVRGDSAAYFCASSPRTGLGIMNTEAFFGQGTRLTVV.